Sequencing of this T cell receptor beta chain was carried out in a study of blood T cell repertoires in COVID-19. This clone was seen more than once but under ten times. This CDR3 is built from 14 residues. Trimming at V came to 6 bases and at J to 5 bases, leaving 8 bases not matched to a gene. CDR1 MDHEN and CDR2 SYDVKM come from the germline V gene. Clones were read by immunoSEQ multiplex PCR, and TCRdb kept only the in-frame ones, dropping some. The table shows approximately 200,000 clones, with around 82% occurring only once. The material sequenced was peripheral blood. The rearrangement joins TRBV28 to TRBJ1-2; 8 bases fit TRBD1. The receptor's source is a woman aged 60-75 years with acute or convalescent COVID-19. The CDR3 nucleotides are TGTGCCAGCAGCACCGCTGACAGGGGATATGGCTACACCTTC. It specifies CASSTADRGYGYTF.